Below, one TCR beta chain is given with its context. The data originate from a study of T cells expressing NK-cell markers. Study in general: HCMV serostatus: seven of eight sequenced donors positive, one negative.

Germline V gives CDR1 SGHTA, CDR2 FQGTGA. This CDR3 has 14 amino acids. TCRdb reprocessed the 5' RACE reads, with one entry per CDR3 protein and no DNA. The listing records some 340,000 distinct CDR3 sequences. This chain joins TRBV7-3 and TRBJ1-6. Material for sequencing was blood T cells: a sorted CD56 or NKG2C T cell subset, CD4+ or CD8+ T cells, or bulk PBMC T cells (not recorded which). This receptor was obtained from a man aged 18 to 69 in good health. CDR3 residues: CASSTDGHNSPLHF.